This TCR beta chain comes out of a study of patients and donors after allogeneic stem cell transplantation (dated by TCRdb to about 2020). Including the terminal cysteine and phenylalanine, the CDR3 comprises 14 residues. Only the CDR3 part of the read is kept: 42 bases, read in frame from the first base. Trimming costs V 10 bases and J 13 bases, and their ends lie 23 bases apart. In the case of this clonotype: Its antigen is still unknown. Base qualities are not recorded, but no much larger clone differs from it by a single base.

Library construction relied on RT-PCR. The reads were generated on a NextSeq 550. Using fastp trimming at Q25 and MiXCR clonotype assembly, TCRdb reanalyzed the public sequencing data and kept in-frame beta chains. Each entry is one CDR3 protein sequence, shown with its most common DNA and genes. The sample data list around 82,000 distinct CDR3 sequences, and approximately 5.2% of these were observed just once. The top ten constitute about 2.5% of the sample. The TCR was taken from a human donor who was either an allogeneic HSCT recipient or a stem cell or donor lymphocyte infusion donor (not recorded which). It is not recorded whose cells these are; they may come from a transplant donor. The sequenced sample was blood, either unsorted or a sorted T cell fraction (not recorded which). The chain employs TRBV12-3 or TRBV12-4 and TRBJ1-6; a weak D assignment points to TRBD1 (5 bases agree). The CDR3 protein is CAISPDGGGEPLHF. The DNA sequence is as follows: TGTGCCATCAGCCCGGACGGGGGGGGAGAGCCCCTCCACTTT.